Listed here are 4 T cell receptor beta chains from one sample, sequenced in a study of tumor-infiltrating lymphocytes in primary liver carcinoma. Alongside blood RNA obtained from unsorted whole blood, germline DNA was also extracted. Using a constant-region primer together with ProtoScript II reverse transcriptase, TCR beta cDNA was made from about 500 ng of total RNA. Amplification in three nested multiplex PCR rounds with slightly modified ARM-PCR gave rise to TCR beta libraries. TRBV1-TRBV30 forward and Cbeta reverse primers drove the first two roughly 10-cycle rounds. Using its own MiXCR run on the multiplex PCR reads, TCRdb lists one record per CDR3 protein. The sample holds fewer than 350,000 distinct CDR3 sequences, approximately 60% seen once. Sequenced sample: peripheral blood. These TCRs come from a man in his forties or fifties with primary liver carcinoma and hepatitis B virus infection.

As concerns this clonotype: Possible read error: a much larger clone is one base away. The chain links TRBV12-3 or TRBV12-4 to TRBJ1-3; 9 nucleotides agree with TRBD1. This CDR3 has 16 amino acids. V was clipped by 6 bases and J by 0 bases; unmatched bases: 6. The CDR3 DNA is TGTGCCAGCAGCGAGGGACAGGGAGGCTCTGGAAACACCATATATTTT. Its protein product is CASSEGQGGSGNTIYF.

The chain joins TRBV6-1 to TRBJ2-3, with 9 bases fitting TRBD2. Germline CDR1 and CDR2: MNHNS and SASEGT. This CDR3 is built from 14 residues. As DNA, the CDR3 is TGTGCAGCACGTAGCGGGAGTGCGATTGATACGCAGTATTTT. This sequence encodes CAARSGSAIDTQYF.

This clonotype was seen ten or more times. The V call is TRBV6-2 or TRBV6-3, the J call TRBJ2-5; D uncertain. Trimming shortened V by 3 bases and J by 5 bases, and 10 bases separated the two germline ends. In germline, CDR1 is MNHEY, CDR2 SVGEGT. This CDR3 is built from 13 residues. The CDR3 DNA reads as TGTGCCAGCAGTTATGCACCGCAGGAGACCCAGTACTTC. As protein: CASSYAPQETQYF.

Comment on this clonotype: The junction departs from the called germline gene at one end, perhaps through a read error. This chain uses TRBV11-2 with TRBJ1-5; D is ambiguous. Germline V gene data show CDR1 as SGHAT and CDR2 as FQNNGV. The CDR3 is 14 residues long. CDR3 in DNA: TGTGCCAGCAGTTTCGGACTCGCCAATCAGTCCCAGCATTTT. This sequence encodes CASSFGLANQSQHF.